These 8 T cell receptor beta chains came from one sample sequenced in a study of shared clonotypes between healthy human individuals. Profiled with immunoSEQ multiplex PCR; TCRdb holds only in-frame clones, not every one. The repertoire holds 2 million to 2.5 million clones, with approximately 94% as singletons. CD8 cells regarded as naive lacked CD45RO, were positively chosen for CCR7, and omitted terminally differentiated effector memory CD45RA+ cells. Sequencing was carried out using naive CD8+ T cells sorted from blood. The receptors stem from a man in his late teens or twenties in good health.

This chain connects TRBV7-2 to TRBJ2-1; D is undetermined. CDR1 and CDR2 (germline): SGHTA, FQGNSA. The CDR3 sequence is 12 residues long. The germline V and J ends were trimmed by 5 bases and 13 bases, with 15 bases remaining between them. The CDR3 loop is CASSVGPLPQFF. CDR3 sequence (DNA): TGTGCCAGCAGCGTCGGCCCACTCCCCCAGTTCTTC.

CDR3 sequence reads: CASSDSFREWATGELFF. In DNA, the CDR3 is TGTGCCAGCAGTGACTCCTTTCGGGAGTGGGCAACCGGGGAGCTGTTTTTT. The chain couples TRBV25-1 to TRBJ2-2, with D possibly being TRBD2 (6 bases). Trimming left V 3 bases short and J 5 bases short, with 19 bases between. Germline CDR1 and CDR2: MGHDK and SYGVNS. This CDR3 comprises 17 residues.

The rearrangement uses TRBV15 and TRBJ1-5, with no clear D. Between the trimmed V and J ends, which lost 1 base and 1 base, there was a span of 8 bases. This CDR3 has 15 amino acids. Germline V gene lookup returns CDR1 LNHNV and CDR2 YYDKDF (reference sequence). CDR3: CATSRGRGSNQPQHF. The DNA for the CDR3 is TGTGCCACCAGCAGAGGACGAGGAAGCAATCAGCCCCAGCATTTT. Supplemented by reference TRBV15 and TRBJ1-5, the full variable domain reads DAMVIQNPRYQVTQFGKPVTLSCSQTLNHNVMYWYQQKSSQAPKLLFHYYDKDFNNEADTPDNFQSRRPNTSFCFLDIRSPGLGDTAMYLCATSRGRGSNQPQHFGDGTRLSIL.

Regarding this clone: Other nucleotide sequences from this sample produce the same CDR3. The rearrangement links TRBV7-9 to TRBJ2-7; D might be TRBD1 (6 bases). Germline V CDR1 and CDR2: SEHNR, FQNEAQ (reference sequence). There are 13 residues in the CDR3. V lost 3 bases to trimming and J lost 4 bases, with 10 bases between them. CDR3 nucleotide sequence: TGTGCCAGCAGCTTGGAGGACAGTTACGAGCAGTACTTC. Translation: CASSLEDSYEQYF.

Concerning this clone itself: The junction and the germline gene differ at one end; a read error may be behind it. V is TRBV7-7 and J is TRBJ2-2; the D is unclear. The germline CDR1 and CDR2 sequences are SSHAT and FNYEAQ (reference sequence). The CDR3 totals 12 residues. Here the CDR3 reads CASSFNGGELFF. As DNA, the CDR3 is TGTGCTAGCAGCTTTAATGGCGGGGAGCTGTTTTTT.

This clone appeared once. The chain has TRBV14 and TRBJ1-1, with TRBD1 identical over 9 bases. The CDR3 extends over 18 amino acids. V lost 5 bases, J lost 1 base, and 14 bases stayed unmatched. The germline CDR1 and CDR2 sequences are SGHDN and FVKESK. The CDR3 DNA is TGTGCCAGCAGCGAGGGGACAGGGAGGATAGACTGGAACACTGAAGCTTTCTTT. This sequence encodes CASSEGTGRIDWNTEAFF.

CDR3 nucleotides: TGTGCCAGCAGTTACGACTCTAGCTCCTACAATGAGCAGTTCTTC. Its translation: CASSYDSSSYNEQFF. The rearrangement uses TRBV6-5 and TRBJ2-1; D gene uncertain. CDR1 is MNHEY and CDR2 is SVGAGI in the germline V gene. Trimming shortened V by 2 bases and J by 0 bases, and 8 bases separated the two germline ends. The CDR3 has 15 amino acids.

This clone was found once. Its ends do not fully match the called genes, so a read error is possible. The chain combines TRBV6-5 with TRBJ2-5; D is unresolved. The V gene's germline CDR1 is MNHEY and CDR2 SVGAGI. This CDR3 spans 11 amino acids. CDR3 residues: CANSYSETQYF. The CDR3 nucleotides read TGTGCCAACAGTTACTCCGAGACCCAGTACTTC.